Here is one T cell receptor (beta chain) with its context. Its target is not known. Assay: immunoSEQ multiplex PCR; the TCRdb copy retains only in-frame clones and omits some. The profile shows approximately 28,000 clones, more than 75% of them singletons. The data originate from a study of vaccination effects on CD4 cells after COVID-19. Before sequencing, viral peptide pools were used by the ViraFEST assay to expand antigen-specific CD4+ T cells. The authors isolated CD4+ T cells after roughly eleven days of culture. The individual was infected with SARS-CoV-2 between March and December 2020, as confirmed by PCR. The CDR3 loop spans 12 amino acids. Germline V gives CDR1 SGHNT, CDR2 YENEEA.

The TCR originated in a human donor who had a prior SARS-CoV-2 infection. The sequences come from CD4+ T cells from PBMCs cultured with HCoV-NL63 spike peptides, collected before COVID-19 vaccination. V and J are TRBV11-3 and TRBJ2-7; the D gene could be TRBD1 or TRBD2 (5 bases each). CDR3 region: CASGTRPYEQYF. For the CDR3, the DNA is TGTGCTTCCGGGACGAGGCCCTACGAGCAGTACTTC.